These 30 T cell receptor beta chains were sequenced from one sample in a study of blood T cell repertoires in COVID-19. Only in-frame clones appear in the TCRdb table, and some are missing; sequencing was by immunoSEQ multiplex PCR. The sample includes 200,000 or so clones, roughly 79% of them seen just once. Sequencing was done on a sample of peripheral blood. The receptors come from a man aged 55 to 70 with active or convalescent COVID-19.

The J gene is TRBJ2-1, the V gene TRBV24-1; D might be TRBD2 (6 bases). Trimming removed 3 bases from V and 2 bases from J, with 13 bases in between. The CDR3 runs 16 residues. Germline assignment: CDR1 KGHDR and CDR2 SFDVKD. CDR3 protein: CATSDTSSPTYNEQFF. CDR3 DNA: TGTGCCACCAGTGATACTAGCTCCCCGACCTACAATGAGCAGTTCTTC.

V is TRBV5-1 and J is TRBJ2-1; D remains ambiguous. The germline gives CDR1 SGHRS, CDR2 YFSETQ. This CDR3 has 14 residues. The V end was cut by 1 base, the J end by 3 bases, with 8 bases between. The CDR3 spells CASSLPPLYNEQFF. In DNA, the CDR3 is TGCGCCAGCAGCTTGCCTCCTCTCTACAATGAGCAGTTCTTC.

The chain links TRBV6-6 to TRBJ2-1; 11 bases align to TRBD1. The length of the CDR3 is 13 residues. After removal of 8 bases from V and 8 bases from J, the junction contained 5 bases not matched to a gene. Germline V lookup: CDR1 MNHNY, CDR2 SVGAGI (reference sequence). The CDR3 nucleotides read TGTGCCAGCGGACAGGGGGCTTCGGATGAGCAGTTCTTC. Its protein is CASGQGASDEQFF.

The chain recombines TRBV7-3 with TRBJ2-3; D gene uncertain. The CDR3 covers 14 residues. V lost 2 bases and J lost 0, with 6 bases in between. CDR1 is SGHTA, CDR2 FQGTGA, per germline. CDR3 nucleotides: TGTGCCAGCAGCTTACTACGTAGCACAGATACGCAGTATTTT. It yields the protein CASSLLRSTDTQYF.

The rearrangement uses TRBV7-2 and TRBJ2-7, with 8 bases that match TRBD2. Germline trimming cut 5 bases from V and 0 bases from J; bases unmatched to any gene: 6. The length of the CDR3 is 15 residues. Per germline, CDR1 SGHTA and CDR2 FQGNSA. The CDR3 sequence is CASSRTGGGSYEQYF. The CDR3 DNA is TGTGCCAGCAGCCGCACGGGGGGGGGCTCCTACGAGCAGTACTTC.

The chain recombines TRBV11-3 with TRBJ2-2; D might be TRBD1 (5 bases). Germline V CDR1 and CDR2: SGHNT, YENEEA. There are 15 residues in the CDR3. Between the trimmed V and J ends, which lost 5 bases and 0 bases, there was a span of 10 bases. CDR3 protein: CASSPRTTNTGELFF. The CDR3 DNA sequence: TGTGCCAGCAGCCCACGGACAACGAACACCGGGGAGCTGTTTTTT.

The chain employs TRBV24-1 and TRBJ1-1; D is perhaps TRBD1 (5 bases). This CDR3 spans 12 amino acids. Trimming removed 3 bases from V and 6 bases from J, with 7 bases in between. Germline V CDR1 and CDR2: KGHDR, SFDVKD. The CDR3 protein is CATSDQGPEAFF. CDR3 in DNA: TGTGCCACCAGTGATCAGGGCCCTGAAGCTTTCTTT.

This chain joins TRBV2 and TRBJ2-3; 7 bases match TRBD2. Germline loops: CDR1 SNHLY, CDR2 FYNNEI. The V and J ends lost 6 bases and 3 bases, in that order; junction bases with no gene match: 6. The CDR3 is 14 residues long. For the CDR3, the DNA is TGTGCCAGCAGGGCGGGAGCGGGAACAGATACGCAGTATTTT. Its translation: CASRAGAGTDTQYF.

The chain is built from TRBV11-3 and TRBJ2-7, with TRBD1 identical over 7 bases. Trimming cost V 5 bases and J 4 bases; bases outside gene matches: 5. Germline CDR1 and CDR2: SGHNT and YENEEA. This CDR3 is built from 13 residues. The CDR3 reads CASSQGQEYEQYF. Here the CDR3 DNA reads TGTGCCAGCAGCCAAGGACAGGAGTACGAGCAGTACTTC.

This rearrangement joins TRBV7-6 to TRBJ2-2; 8 bases are a match to TRBD2. The germline V gene encodes CDR1 SGHVS and CDR2 FNYEAQ. J gave up 6 bases and V 3 bases, and 6 bases lay outside the gene matches. This CDR3 is built from 15 residues. CDR3 amino acids: CASSLGGRFSGELFF. The CDR3 DNA is TGTGCCAGCAGCTTGGGCGGGAGGTTCTCCGGGGAGCTGTTTTTT.

This clone was recorded only once. The chain has TRBV5-5 and TRBJ2-3; TRBD1 matches 9 bases. The CDR3 runs 16 residues. Per germline, CDR1 SGHKS and CDR2 YYEKEE (reference sequence). J gave up 2 bases and V 5 bases, and 9 bases lay outside the gene matches. CDR3 in amino acids: CASRGTGTGITDTQYF. The CDR3 DNA follows: TGTGCCAGCAGGGGAACCGGGACAGGGATCACAGATACGCAGTATTTT.

The genes are TRBV6-2 or TRBV6-3 and TRBJ1-5; D unresolved. In germline, CDR1 is MNHEY, CDR2 SVGEGT. CDR3 length: 15 residues. V was trimmed by 2 bases and J by 1 base, leaving 9 bases between them. The CDR3 nucleotides are TGTGCCAGCAGTTACCGGGGAGGGAGCAATCAGCCCCAGCATTTT. Translated, it gives CASSYRGGSNQPQHF.

The chain recombines TRBV28 with TRBJ2-7; tentative D call: TRBD2 (5 bases). Trimming shortened V by 7 bases and J by 2 bases, and 9 bases separated the two germline ends. The CDR3 loop spans 12 amino acids. In germline, CDR1 is MDHEN, CDR2 SYDVKM. As DNA, the CDR3 is TGTGCCAGCAAAGAGGGCGCCTACGAGCAGTACTTC. Translating it yields CASKEGAYEQYF.

The chain has TRBV6-5 and TRBJ1-4; D unclear. In germline, CDR1 is MNHEY, CDR2 SVGAGI. Deletions cut 6 bases from V and 4 bases from J, with 9 bases between. The CDR3 length is 13 residues. The CDR3 nucleotides read TGTGCCAGCAGAGATCGGTATAATGAAAAACTGTTTTTT. Its translation: CASRDRYNEKLFF.

This chain connects TRBV19 to TRBJ1-6; 8 positions agree with TRBD1. Losses at the gene ends were 6 bases for V and 7 bases for J; bases not matched to a gene: 2. CDR1 LNHDA and CDR2 SQIVND come from the germline V gene (reference sequence). This CDR3 spans 13 amino acids. The CDR3 DNA is TGTGCCAGTAGCACAGGGGGAAATTCACCCCTCCACTTT. This translates into CASSTGGNSPLHF.

The chain uses TRBV7-2 and TRBJ1-1; D uncertain. The CDR3 consists of 16 residues. V lost 0 bases, J lost 4 bases, and 15 bases lay in between. Per germline, CDR1 SGHTA and CDR2 FQGNSA. Written as DNA, the CDR3 is TGTGCCAGCAGCTTAGCGCCGGCAGGCGTGAGCACTGAAGCTTTCTTT. Translating gives CASSLAPAGVSTEAFF.

This clone came up once. V usage is TRBV19 and J usage is TRBJ1-4; D unclear. The CDR3 totals 15 residues. V lost 3 bases, J lost 7 bases, and 15 bases lay in between. The germline gives CDR1 LNHDA, CDR2 SQIVND (reference sequence). In DNA form, the CDR3 reads TGTGCCAGTAGTATGTTCGCCGTTAGTTTTGAAAAACTGTTTTTT. Protein product: CASSMFAVSFEKLFF.

V and J are TRBV7-8 and TRBJ1-5, with 7 bases that match TRBD1. The CDR3 has 17 residues. The V gene's germline CDR1 is SGHVS and CDR2 FQNEAQ. V trimming: 5 bases; J trimming: 0 bases; junction bases outside the gene matches: 10. Written as DNA, the CDR3 is TGTGCCAGCAGCCCCCCCCACAGGGGCAATAGCAATCAGCCCCAGCATTTT. Translation gives CASSPPHRGNSNQPQHF.

The V call is TRBV11-2, the J call TRBJ2-5, with 9 bases fitting TRBD2. V trimming: 0 bases; J trimming: 2 bases; junction bases outside the gene matches: 7. The germline CDR1 and CDR2 sequences are SGHAT and FQNNGV. There are 17 residues in the CDR3. The chain's CDR3 is CASSLDPGLALQETQYF. CDR3 nucleotide sequence: TGTGCCAGCAGCTTAGACCCGGGACTAGCACTACAAGAGACCCAGTACTTC.

The chain uses TRBV28 and TRBJ2-7; TRBD1 matches at 7 bases. The CDR3 has 15 amino acids. Germline CDR1 and CDR2: MDHEN and SYDVKM. V was pared by 5 bases and J by 3 bases, with 10 bases of the junction left unmatched. CDR3 protein: CASSTQRQGNYEQYF. CDR3 in DNA: TGTGCCAGCAGTACCCAAAGACAGGGTAACTACGAGCAGTACTTC.

The chain has TRBV3-1 (or the pseudogene TRBV3-2) and TRBJ2-7; the match to TRBD1 covers 7 bases. The V segment lost 0 bases and the J segment 3 bases; nucleotides outside the gene matches: 5. CDR3 length equals 15 residues. The germline gives CDR1 LGHDT, CDR2 YNNKEL (reference sequence). The CDR3: CASSQDEGAGYEQYF. The CDR3 coding sequence is TGTGCCAGCAGCCAAGATGAGGGGGCGGGCTACGAGCAGTACTTC.

The chain combines TRBV4-1 with TRBJ2-7; maybe TRBD1 (6 bases). Trimming stripped 2 bases from V and 6 bases from J, with 11 bases between. The CDR3 contains 13 residues. The germline CDR1 and CDR2 sequences are MGHRA and YSYEKL. CDR3 in amino acids: CASSQRDNREQYF. CDR3 in DNA: TGCGCCAGCAGCCAAAGGGACAACCGCGAGCAGTACTTC.

J is TRBJ2-2 and V is TRBV11-2, with 11 bases that match TRBD2. The CDR3 is 15 residues long. CDR1 SGHAT and CDR2 FQNNGV come from the germline V gene. J gave up 4 bases and V 6 bases, and 4 bases lay outside the gene matches. The CDR3 spells CASSASGRPTGELFF. CDR3 bases: TGTGCCAGCAGTGCTAGCGGGAGGCCCACCGGGGAGCTGTTTTTT.

The chain links TRBV29-1 to TRBJ2-1; perhaps TRBD2 as D (6 bases). The V end was cut by 7 bases, the J end by 9 bases, with 19 bases between. This CDR3 contains 13 residues. The germline V gene encodes CDR1 SQVTM and CDR2 ANQGSEA. CDR3 in amino acids: CSAPAGRYGEQFF. The CDR3 bases are TGCAGCGCCCCAGCGGGCAGGTACGGTGAGCAGTTCTTC.

The chain has TRBV7-9 and TRBJ1-1; D may be TRBD1 (5 bases). Looked up from germline, CDR1 is SEHNR and CDR2 is FQNEAQ (reference sequence). V dropped 6 bases and J dropped 7 bases, with 21 bases sitting between them. The CDR3 has 15 residues. CDR3 bases: TGTGCCAGCAGACCGTCCCGTAGGTCGGGGGATGAAGCTTTCTTT. It encodes CASRPSRRSGDEAFF.

The chain has TRBV11-3 and TRBJ2-3; TRBD2 agrees at 7 bases. The length of the CDR3 is 12 residues. The germline V gene encodes CDR1 SGHNT and CDR2 YENEEA. The V segment lost 8 bases and the J segment 7 bases; nucleotides outside the gene matches: 6. This CDR3 is CASASGGHTQYF. As DNA, the CDR3 is TGTGCCAGCGCTAGCGGAGGGCATACGCAGTATTTT.

CDR3 nucleotides: TGTGCCAGCAGCTTAGCGACTAGCGGGAGTTCCTACAATGAGCAGTTCTTC. It is translated as CASSLATSGSSYNEQFF. V usage is TRBV7-8 and J usage is TRBJ2-1; 12 bases are a match to TRBD2. With 0 bases clipped from V and 1 base from J, the junction kept 1 base outside the gene matches. The germline V gene has CDR1 SGHVS and CDR2 FQNEAQ. CDR3 length: 17 amino acids.

V is TRBV5-1 and J is TRBJ2-7, with TRBD2 matching 7 bases. Germline CDR1 is SGHRS and CDR2 is YFSETQ. The junction had 8 bases not matched to a gene; V was cut back by 3 bases and J by 2 bases. CDR3 size: 15 residues. This CDR3 is CASSWTGTTPYEQYF. The CDR3 coding sequence is TGCGCCAGCAGCTGGACCGGGACTACCCCCTACGAGCAGTACTTC.

This chain connects TRBV9 to TRBJ1-1; D uncertain. CDR3 length: 17 residues. V was trimmed by 0 bases and J by 1 base, leaving 16 bases between them. CDR1 and CDR2 (germline): SGDLS, YYNGEE. The CDR3 is CASSVGVATPQNTEAFF. CDR3 DNA sequence: TGTGCCAGCAGCGTAGGAGTGGCGACACCCCAGAACACTGAAGCTTTCTTT.

The chain couples TRBV28 to TRBJ2-7, with D perhaps TRBD2 (6 bases). Germline values: CDR1 MDHEN, CDR2 SYDVKM. This CDR3 comprises 13 residues. The V and J ends lost 4 bases and 3 bases respectively, with 10 bases between them. This CDR3 is CASSSSAVYEQYF. The CDR3 nucleotides are TGTGCCAGCAGTTCTAGCGCCGTCTACGAGCAGTACTTC.